These 28 T cell receptor beta chains originate from one sample sequenced in a study of HIV-infected patients and healthy controls (dated by TCRdb to the mid-2010s). Follow-up blood from HIV-infected patients was collected roughly three months, about 14 weeks, after antiretroviral therapy began. Whole blood was used without cell fractionation, so all unsorted peripheral T cells were reflected in the repertoire. Library preparation employed 5' RACE. The instrument was an Illumina MiSeq. Reverse transcription of approximately 460 ng RNA was performed with SuperScript III using primers directed against the alpha and beta constant regions. Separate libraries for the alpha and beta chains were generated through chain-specific third strand synthesis that incorporated multiplexing indices. TCRdb ran its own pipeline on the public reads, namely fastp trimming at Q25 and MiXCR clone calling, and kept in-frame beta chains. Identical CDR3 proteins give one entry, which carries the most common genes and DNA. The sample yields more than 4,000 distinct CDR3 sequences; roughly 20% were counted once. The ten biggest clones cover roughly 29% of the sample.

Material: blood, obtained during antiretroviral therapy. Source of these receptors: an adult with HIV infection.

This clonotype was counted a single time. A much larger clonotype is one base distant, so this may be a read error. CDR3 sequence reads: CASSQRIAGALTQETQYF. The CDR3 DNA reads TGTGCCAGCTCACAGCGGATAGCGGGCGCCCTAACCCAAGAGACCCAGTACTTC. The chain joins TRBV18 to TRBJ2-5, with 7 bases identical to TRBD2. Trimming took 4 bases from V and 1 from J; bases not matched to a gene: 15. The CDR3 is 18 residues long. Per germline, CDR1 KGHSH and CDR2 LQKENI.

This clonotype has a count of ten or more. This chain connects TRBV6-2 or TRBV6-3 to TRBJ2-7; D remains unclear. Germline CDR1 reads MNHEY; CDR2 reads SVGEGT. The length of the CDR3 is 12 residues. Trimming took off 3 bases at V and 4 bases at J, with 7 bases between the two ends. CDR3 bases: TGTGCCAGCAGTTATTGGGTGTACGAGCAGTACTTC. Translation: CASSYWVYEQYF.

As regards this clonotype: A much larger clonotype is one base distant, so this may be a read error. The CDR3 carries no conserved terminal phenylalanine or tryptophan, so it likely arises from a read error. The rearrangement joins TRBV6-5 to TRBJ1-2, with 8 bases that match TRBD1. The CDR3 loop spans 14 amino acids. J gave up 8 bases and V 3 bases, and 8 bases lay outside the gene matches. The germline V gene has CDR1 MNHEY and CDR2 SVGAGI. CDR3 region: CASSYNPRGLGYTL. In DNA form, the CDR3 reads TGTGCCAGCAGTTATAACCCCAGGGGGCTAGGCTACACCTTA.

A word on this clonotype: One end of the junction is discordant with germline, which a read error may explain. This chain joins TRBV14 and TRBJ2-1, with D possibly matching TRBD1 (6 bases). Germline CDR1 is SGHDN and CDR2 is FVKESK. This CDR3 spans 18 amino acids. The CDR3 reads CASIQDRGRGPSYNEQFF. The CDR3 DNA reads TGTGCCAGCATCCAAGACCGCGGCAGGGGACCTTCCTACAATGAGCAGTTCTTC.

This clonotype is medium-sized by share. The J gene is TRBJ1-5, the V gene TRBV7-3; no firm D call. Germline V CDR1 and CDR2: SGHTA, FQGTGA. The V gene lost 2 bases and the J gene lost 4 bases, with 18 bases spanning the gap. The CDR3 length is 17 residues. CDR3 DNA: TGTGCCAGCAGCTTAGCCAATTGGCTCTTACAAAATCAGCCCCAGCATTTT. It codes for CASSLANWLLQNQPQHF.

Only a few counts were recorded for this clonotype. The chain carries TRBV2 and TRBJ2-3; TRBD2 agrees at 12 bases. The CDR3 is 14 amino acids. CDR1 SNHLY and CDR2 FYNNEI come from the germline V gene. V lost 7 bases, J lost 4 bases, and 3 bases stayed unmatched. The CDR3 reads CASKLAGGADTQYF. The CDR3 DNA sequence: TGTGCCAGCAAACTAGCGGGGGGTGCAGATACGCAGTATTTT.

This clonotype was counted only a few times. The chain joins TRBV27 to TRBJ2-7; possibly TRBD1 for D (6 bases). The CDR3 sequence is 13 residues long. Germline V gene sequence: CDR1 MNHEY, CDR2 SMNVEV (reference sequence). V was pared by 8 bases and J by 2 bases, with 13 bases between. CDR3 amino acids: CASGYRAPYEQYF. The DNA for the CDR3 is TGTGCCAGCGGCTACAGGGCCCCCTACGAGCAGTACTTC.

This rearrangement joins TRBV4-2 to TRBJ2-2; TRBD2 agrees at 13 bases. From germline, CDR1 is LGHNA and CDR2 YNFKEQ. The CDR3 runs 16 residues. The J segment lost 6 bases and the V segment lost 4 bases, leaving 5 bases of the junction unmatched. CDR3 in DNA: TGTGCCAGCAGCCCACCGGGACTAGCGGGGTCCGGGGAGCTGTTTTTT. Its translation is CASSPPGLAGSGELFF.

CDR3 in DNA: TGTGCCAGCAGTTACTGGGGGGCTGGAGAAAAACTGTTTTTT. Protein product: CASSYWGAGEKLFF. V and J are TRBV6-2 or TRBV6-3 and TRBJ1-4; maybe TRBD1 (6 bases). CDR1 is MNHEY and CDR2 is SVGEGT in the germline V gene. V was cut by 1 base and J by 8 bases, with 11 bases left in between. The CDR3 totals 14 residues.

This clonotype rates as medium-sized. The chain links TRBV3-1 to TRBJ1-4, with D maybe TRBD1 (5 bases). Between the trimmed V and J ends, which lost 5 bases and 4 bases, there was a span of 14 bases. The CDR3 extends over 15 amino acids. Germline CDR1 reads LGHDT; CDR2 reads YNNKEL (reference sequence). The CDR3 DNA follows: TGTGCCAGCAGCTTTCCCGGGACGGGTAATGAAAAACTGTTTTTT. As protein: CASSFPGTGNEKLFF.

Comment on this clonotype: A read error may explain this, as a much larger clone is one base away. The CDR3, as DNA: TGTGCCAGCAGGCCCCTGCTGGGGGCGGGAGAGACCAAGTACTTC. Translation gives CASRPLLGAGETKYF. The rearrangement joins TRBV27 to TRBJ2-5; tentative D call: TRBD2 (7 bases). Per germline, CDR1 MNHEY and CDR2 SMNVEV (reference sequence). The CDR3 is 15 amino acids.

The V call is TRBV4-1, the J call TRBJ2-1; the D is unclear. V lost 0 bases, J lost 8 bases, and 8 bases lay in between. CDR1 is MGHRA, CDR2 YSYEKL, per germline. This CDR3 has 13 residues. CDR3 residues: CASSQDWLDEQFF. The CDR3 bases are TGCGCCAGCAGCCAAGATTGGTTGGATGAGCAGTTCTTC.

The CDR3 is CASSYSQGTYEQYF. The CDR3 coding sequence is TGTGCCAGCAGTTACTCCCAGGGAACCTACGAGCAGTACTTC. The chain is built from TRBV6-2 or TRBV6-3 and TRBJ2-7, with D tentatively TRBD1 (5 bases). Trimming removed 0 bases from V and 2 bases from J, with 8 bases in between. The CDR3 runs 14 residues. Germline CDR1 is MNHEY and CDR2 is SVGEGT.

Only a few counts were recorded for this clonotype. This chain uses TRBV7-8 with TRBJ2-5, with 8 bases that match TRBD2. The CDR3 is 14 residues long. Germline-derived CDR1 and CDR2 are SGHVS and FQNEAQ. After removal of 5 bases from V and 1 base from J, the junction contained 3 bases not matched to a gene. The CDR3 loop reads CASSVLAAQETQYF. For the CDR3, the DNA is TGTGCCAGCAGCGTACTAGCGGCCCAAGAGACCCAGTACTTC.

This clonotype has at least ten counts. The rearrangement uses TRBV2 and TRBJ1-6; D is undetermined. Germline V gene lookup returns CDR1 SNHLY and CDR2 FYNNEI. The CDR3 runs 15 residues. V lost 7 bases to trimming and J lost 0 bases, with 10 bases between them. CDR3 loop: CASTGPSSYNSPLHF. In DNA form, the CDR3 reads TGTGCCAGCACAGGACCGAGCTCCTATAATTCACCCCTCCACTTT.

This clonotype was seen many times. This chain uses TRBV29-1 with TRBJ1-1; D remains unclear. Germline V CDR1 and CDR2: SQVTM, ANQGSEA. The ends were cut back, 3 bases at V and 4 bases at J, with 6 bases in the middle. The CDR3 sequence is 11 residues long. CDR3 coding DNA: TGCAGCGTTGACCGTTTCACTGAAGCTTTCTTT. It is translated as CSVDRFTEAFF. The entire variable domain, with the rest obtained from reference TRBV29-1 and TRBJ1-1, is as follows: SAVISQKPSRDICQRGTSLTIQCQVDSQVTMMFWYRQQPGQSLTLIATANQGSEATYESGFVIDKFPISRPNLTFSTLTVSNMSPEDSSIYLCSVDRFTEAFFGQGTRLTVV.

As concerns this clonotype: This may be a read error, as it is one base from a much larger clone. The V gene is TRBV24-1, the J gene TRBJ2-2; unclear D gene. Germline V CDR1 and CDR2: KGHDR, SFDVKD. Between the trimmed V and J ends, which lost 5 bases and 10 bases, there was a span of 7 bases. The CDR3 is 11 amino acids. For the CDR3, the DNA is TGTGCCACCAGTGGGAACGTGGAGCTGTTTTTT. Amino acids: CATSGNVELFF.

For this clonotype: Since a much larger clone is just one base distant, this may be a read error. This chain uses TRBV6-5 with TRBJ1-1, with TRBD1 matching over 8 bases. The CDR3 is 16 amino acids. Per the germline V gene, CDR1 is MNHEY and CDR2 is SVGAGI. The CDR3 loop reads CDSSPSGYGQGTEAFF. Here the CDR3 DNA reads TGTGACAGCAGTCCAAGCGGCTACGGACAGGGCACTGAAGCTTTCTTT.

This clonotype was found many times. V and J are TRBV21-1 and TRBJ1-1. TRBV21-1 is noted as a pseudogene. The CDR3 runs 12 residues. CDR3 in DNA: TGTGCCAGCAGCGTGGCGGCACCTGAAGCTTTCTTT. It translates to CASSVAAPEAFF.

This clonotype was observed at least ten times. The rearrangement joins TRBV20-1 to TRBJ2-1; weak D call: TRBD2 (6 bases). In germline, CDR1 is DFQATT, CDR2 SNEGSKA (reference sequence). V was clipped by 5 bases and J by 6 bases, with 23 bases between them. The CDR3 runs 16 residues. CDR3: CSAVYAGTQPANEQFF. In DNA form, the CDR3 reads TGCAGTGCTGTCTACGCCGGGACTCAGCCGGCCAATGAGCAGTTCTTC.

This clonotype was detected ten times or more. The J gene is TRBJ1-2, the V gene TRBV5-4, with 8 positions matching TRBD1. The V gene end was trimmed by 0 bases and the J gene end by 5 bases; junction bases not matched to a gene: 6. CDR1 is SGHNT, CDR2 YYREEE, per germline (reference sequence). The CDR3 extends over 15 amino acids. CDR3 loop: CASSLGAGGGYGYTF. The CDR3 DNA reads TGTGCCAGCAGCTTGGGTGCAGGGGGCGGATATGGCTACACCTTC.

By share of the sample, this clonotype is medium-sized. J is TRBJ2-7 and V is TRBV29-1, with 10 bases matching TRBD1. The CDR3 runs to 12 residues. The junction had 6 bases not matched to a gene; V was cut back by 7 bases and J by 6 bases. CDR1 is SQVTM, CDR2 ANQGSEA, per germline. Here the CDR3 reads CSGSGTGAEQYF. The CDR3 nucleotides are TGCAGCGGAAGCGGGACAGGGGCCGAGCAGTACTTC.

The chain has TRBV29-1 and TRBJ1-4; tentative D call: TRBD1 (5 bases). Trimming removed 7 bases at V and 11 bases at J, with 17 bases between. Germline V gives CDR1 SQVTM, CDR2 ANQGSEA. This CDR3 has 12 amino acids. For the CDR3, the DNA is TGCAGCGGTTATAATGTCGGGGACAAACTGTTTTTT. Protein: CSGYNVGDKLFF.

There are many counts of this clonotype. The chain is built from TRBV5-1 and TRBJ2-2, with a tentative D call TRBD1 (7 bases). This CDR3 region has 16 residues. Per germline, CDR1 SGHRS and CDR2 YFSETQ. Between the trimmed V and J ends, which lost 0 bases and 0 bases, there was a span of 9 bases. Written as DNA, the CDR3 is TGCGCCAGCAGCTTGGGCGGGACAGCGAACACCGGGGAGCTGTTTTTT. Its translation is CASSLGGTANTGELFF. The complete variable domain, with remaining parts taken from reference TRBV5-1 and TRBJ2-2, reads KAGVTQTPRYLIKTRGQQVTLSCSPISGHRSVSWYQQTPGQGLQFLFEYFSETQRNKGNFPGRFSGRQFSNSRSEMNVSTLELGDSALYLCASSLGGTANTGELFFGEGSRLTVL.

The chain has TRBV6-1 and TRBJ2-3, with no clear D. Germline CDR1 is MNHNS and CDR2 is SASEGT. The length of the CDR3 is 15 residues. Deletions cut 1 base from V and 2 bases from J, with 10 bases between. This CDR3 reads CASSEVPGYTDTQYF. CDR3 in DNA: TGTGCCAGCAGTGAAGTGCCAGGATACACAGATACGCAGTATTTT.

The sample holds a few counts of this clonotype. The chain carries TRBV2 and TRBJ1-5; D gene uncertain. The CDR3 covers 14 residues. The V gene lost 8 bases and the J gene lost 1 base, with 12 bases spanning the gap. Germline CDR1 is SNHLY and CDR2 is FYNNEI. The CDR3 spells CASHKDGSNQPQHF. CDR3 coding DNA: TGTGCCAGCCACAAGGACGGAAGCAATCAGCCCCAGCATTTT.

This clonotype appeared a single time. Since a much larger clone is just one base distant, this may be a read error. The chain uses TRBV18 and TRBJ1-6, with 7 bases fitting TRBD1. The CDR3 extends over 14 amino acids. Looked up from germline, CDR1 is KGHSH and CDR2 is LQKENI. The CDR3 protein is CASSPDRDVSPIHF. The CDR3 DNA is TGTGCCAGCTCACCCGACAGGGATGTTTCACCCATCCACTTT.

Only a few counts were recorded for this clonotype. The genes are TRBV3-1 and TRBJ1-2; no definite D call. The CDR3 is made up of 13 amino acids. CDR1 is LGHDT, CDR2 YNNKEL, per germline (reference sequence). V was clipped by 8 bases and J by 4 bases, with 14 bases between them. This chain's CDR3 is CASGPLGAYGYTF. In DNA, the CDR3 is TGTGCCAGCGGCCCTTTGGGAGCCTATGGCTACACCTTC.